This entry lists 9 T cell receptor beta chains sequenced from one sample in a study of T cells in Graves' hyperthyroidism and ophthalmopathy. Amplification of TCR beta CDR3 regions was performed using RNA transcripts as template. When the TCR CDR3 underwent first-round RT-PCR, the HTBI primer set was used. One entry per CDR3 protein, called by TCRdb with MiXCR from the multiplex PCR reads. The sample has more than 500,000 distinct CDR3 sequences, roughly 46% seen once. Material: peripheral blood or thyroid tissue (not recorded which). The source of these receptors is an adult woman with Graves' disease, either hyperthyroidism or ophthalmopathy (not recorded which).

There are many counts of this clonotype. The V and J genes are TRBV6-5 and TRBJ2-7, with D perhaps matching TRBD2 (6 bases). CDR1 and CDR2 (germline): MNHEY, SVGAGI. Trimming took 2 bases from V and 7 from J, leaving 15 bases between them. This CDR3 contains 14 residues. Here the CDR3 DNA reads TGTGCCAGCAGTTACCGAGGACGGGACTGGGAGCAGTACTTC. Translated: CASSYRGRDWEQYF.

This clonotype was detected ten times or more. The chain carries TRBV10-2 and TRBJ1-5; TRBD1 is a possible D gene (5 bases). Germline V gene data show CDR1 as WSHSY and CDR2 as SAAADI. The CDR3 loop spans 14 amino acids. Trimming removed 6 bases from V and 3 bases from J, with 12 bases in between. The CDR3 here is CASRGGTPNQPQHF. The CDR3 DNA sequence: TGCGCCAGCAGAGGCGGGACTCCCAATCAGCCCCAGCATTTT.

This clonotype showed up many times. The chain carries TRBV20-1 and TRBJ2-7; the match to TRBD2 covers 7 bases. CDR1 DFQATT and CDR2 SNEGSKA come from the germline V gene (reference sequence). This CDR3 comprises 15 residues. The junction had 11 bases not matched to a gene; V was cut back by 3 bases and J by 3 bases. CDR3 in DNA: TGCAGTGCTAGTCACGGCGGCGGGGGTGGCTACGAGCAGTACTTC. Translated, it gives CSASHGGGGGYEQYF.

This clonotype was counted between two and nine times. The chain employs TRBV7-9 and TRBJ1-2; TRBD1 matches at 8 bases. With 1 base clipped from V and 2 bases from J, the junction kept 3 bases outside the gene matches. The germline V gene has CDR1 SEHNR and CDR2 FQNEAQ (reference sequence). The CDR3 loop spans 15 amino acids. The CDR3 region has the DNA TGTGCCAGCAGCTTAGGGACAGGGCTGAACTATGGCTACACCTTC. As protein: CASSLGTGLNYGYTF.

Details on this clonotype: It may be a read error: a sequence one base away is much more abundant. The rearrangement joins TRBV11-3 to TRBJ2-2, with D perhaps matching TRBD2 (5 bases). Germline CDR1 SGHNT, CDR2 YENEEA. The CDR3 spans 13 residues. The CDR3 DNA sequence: TGTGCCAGCAGCCCAGCTAGCACCGAGGAGCTGTTTTTT. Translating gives CASSPASTEELFF. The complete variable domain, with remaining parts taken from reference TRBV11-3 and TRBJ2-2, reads EAGVVQSPRYKIIEKKQPVAFWCNPISGHNTLYWYLQNLGQGPELLIRYENEEAVDDSQLPKDRFSAERLKGVDSTLKIQPAELGDSAVYLCASSPASTEELFFGEGSRLTVL.

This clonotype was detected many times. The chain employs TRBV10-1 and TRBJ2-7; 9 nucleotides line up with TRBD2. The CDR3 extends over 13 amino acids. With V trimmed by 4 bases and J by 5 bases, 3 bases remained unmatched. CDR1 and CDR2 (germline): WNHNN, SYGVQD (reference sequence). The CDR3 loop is CASSGRLADEQYF. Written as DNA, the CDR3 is TGCGCCAGCAGTGGGAGACTAGCGGACGAGCAGTACTTC.

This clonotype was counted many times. DNA for the CDR3: TGCGCCAGCAGCTTGAGACAGGGCCCGGGCGAGCAGTACTTC. Translation: CASSLRQGPGEQYF. This chain links TRBV5-1 with TRBJ2-7; 7 bases line up with TRBD1. Germline-derived CDR1 and CDR2 are SGHRS and YFSETQ. V lost 1 base, J lost 6 bases, and 7 bases stayed unmatched. The CDR3 contains 14 residues.

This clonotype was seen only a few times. The CDR3 sequence is CSVEGGGAGETQYF. CDR3 bases: TGCAGCGTCGAGGGAGGGGGCGCGGGGGAGACCCAGTACTTC. The J gene is TRBJ2-5, the V gene TRBV29-1; D is possibly TRBD1 or TRBD2 (7 bases each). The ends were cut back, 6 bases at V and 5 bases at J, with 19 bases in the middle. The germline V gene encodes CDR1 SQVTM and CDR2 ANQGSEA. The CDR3 spans 14 residues.

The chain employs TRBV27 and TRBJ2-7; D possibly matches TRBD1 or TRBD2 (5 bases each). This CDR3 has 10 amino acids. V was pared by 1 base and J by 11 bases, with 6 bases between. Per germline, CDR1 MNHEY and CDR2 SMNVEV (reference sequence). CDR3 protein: CASSLWDEYF. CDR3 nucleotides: TGTGCCAGCAGTTTATGGGACGAGTACTTC.